This T cell receptor beta chain was identified during a study of T cell responses to AZD1222 COVID-19 vaccine. About this clone: The antigen is unknown.

General study results and limits: Repertoires were sampled only after the peak T cell response. Mapped onto spike, vaccine-associated CD4 TCRs spanned it and were dominant at 160-218 and 743-854.

The data were produced by immunoSEQ multiplex PCR, yet TCRdb's version contains in-frame clones alone and is incomplete. The sample has roughly 180,000 clones; 87% are singletons. The starting material was peripheral blood, obtained on day 0 of MenACWY control vaccination. The TCR sequence derives from an adult in good health.

The CDR3 coding sequence is TGTGCCAGCAGTTCCTCTCCTAGTTTTCGGAAGGCTGAAGCTTTCTTT. Protein sequence: CASSSSPSFRKAEAFF. The genes are TRBV6-2 or TRBV6-3 and TRBJ1-1; the D is unclear. The CDR3 is made up of 16 amino acids. Trimming removed 4 bases at V and 6 bases at J, with 21 bases between. CDR1 and CDR2 (germline): MNHEY, SVGEGT.